Listed below are T cell receptor beta chains from one sample, sequenced in a study of shared clonotypes between healthy human individuals. Generated by immunoSEQ multiplex PCR, the TCRdb table keeps only in-frame clones and is missing some. The table lists roughly 2,000,000 clones, roughly 95% of them singletons. The sequencing sample was made of naive CD8+ T cells sorted from blood. All receptors derive from a man in his late teens or twenties in good health. The CDR3 runs from the conserved cysteine through the conserved F or W.

J gene: TRBJ2-7; V gene: TRBV7-9; CDR3 protein: CASSSGPGQESSYEQYF
J gene: TRBJ2-3; V gene: TRBV4-3; CDR3 protein: CASSQDFTGGPTDTQYF
J gene: TRBJ2-3; V gene: TRBV5-4; CDR3 protein: CASSAGTYDTDTQYF
J gene: TRBJ2-2; V gene: TRBV23-1; CDR3 protein: CASSQGGAGELFF
J gene: TRBJ2-3; V gene: TRBV19; CDR3 protein: CASSPPRLAVSTDTQYF
J gene: TRBJ2-6; V gene: TRBV13; CDR3 protein: CASSLEGSGANVLTF
J gene: TRBJ1-4; V gene: TRBV25-1; CDR3 protein: CASSDTGTGSEKLFF
J gene: TRBJ2-7; V gene: TRBV11-1; CDR3 protein: CASSFVHSYEQYF
J gene: TRBJ2-1; V gene: TRBV4-1; CDR3 protein: CASSYEGPAEQFF
J gene: TRBJ2-7; V gene: TRBV6-5; CDR3 protein: CASSLSESYEQYF
J gene: TRBJ1-4; V gene: TRBV5-6; CDR3 protein: CASSPKAWNEKLFF
J gene: TRBJ1-2; V gene: TRBV6-5; CDR3 protein: CASGSSNYGYTF
J gene: TRBJ1-6; V gene: TRBV4-3; CDR3 protein: CASSPSRHGPYSPLHF
J gene: TRBJ2-7; V gene: TRBV11-3; CDR3 protein: CASSGDGGAFEQYF
J gene: TRBJ1-6; V gene: TRBV4-1; CDR3 protein: CASSQGQGLDSPLHF
J gene: TRBJ2-7; V gene: TRBV6-1; CDR3 protein: CASSVGGGSYEQYF
J gene: TRBJ1-2; V gene: TRBV5-4; CDR3 protein: CASSLGQGADGYTF
J gene: TRBJ2-7; V gene: TRBV2; CDR3 protein: CATVGGANYEQYF
J gene: TRBJ2-7; V gene: TRBV4-2; CDR3 protein: CASSQGTYEQYF
J gene: TRBJ2-7; V gene: TRBV9; CDR3 protein: CASSVAGNPHEQYF
J gene: TRBJ2-5; V gene: TRBV7-2; CDR3 protein: CASSLGASGGYQETQYF
J gene: TRBJ2-1; V gene: TRBV2; CDR3 protein: CASRGLAGGNEQFF
J gene: TRBJ1-2; V gene: TRBV5-4; CDR3 protein: CASSLSGHGYTF
J gene: TRBJ2-7; V gene: TRBV19; CDR3 protein: CASSIAPGLTYEQYF
J gene: TRBJ2-5; V gene: TRBV2; CDR3 protein: CASSDAGRQQETQYF
J gene: TRBJ2-1; V gene: TRBV7-9; CDR3 protein: CASSSSTSASCDEQFF
J gene: TRBJ2-2; V gene: TRBV10-3; CDR3 protein: CAIRPSGTSGRANTGELFF
J gene: TRBJ2-2; V gene: TRBV13; CDR3 protein: CASSGTGVTGELFF
J gene: TRBJ2-2; V gene: TRBV19; CDR3 protein: CASSLGLAGPAGELFF
J gene: TRBJ2-1; V gene: TRBV19; CDR3 protein: CASSPQDHATNNEQFF
J gene: TRBJ1-6; V gene: TRBV28; CDR3 protein: CASSWDRTNSPLHF
J gene: TRBJ1-2; V gene: TRBV6-1; CDR3 protein: CASSEATGIGYGYTF